Below are 18 T cell receptor beta chains sequenced from a single sample in a study of cytotoxic CD8 clonotypes in ibrutinib-treated CLL. Using immunoSEQ multiplex PCR, the repertoire was profiled, and TCRdb retains in-frame clones only, with some absent. This sample has some 140,000 clones, with around 93% found just once. The source material was PBMCs, sampled after 12 months of ibrutinib treatment. These receptors were collected from a human donor with chronic lymphocytic leukemia.

The CDR3 here is CASRYRDRGLVRSEQYF. Written as DNA, the CDR3 is TGTGCCAGCAGATACCGGGACAGGGGATTGGTGCGTAGCGAGCAGTACTTC. The rearrangement joins TRBV21-1 to TRBJ2-7; whether TRBD1, the table's D call, matches the DNA was not checked. TRBV21-1 is marked as a pseudogene. The CDR3 length is 17 residues.

V gene TRBV5-4 combines with J gene TRBJ2-3; TRBD2 agrees at 12 bases. With V trimmed by 2 bases and J by 2 bases, 9 bases remained unmatched. Germline assignment: CDR1 SGHNT and CDR2 YYREEE (reference sequence). This CDR3 has 18 amino acids. The DNA for the CDR3 is TGTGCCAGCAGCTTCGGTCTAGCGGGAGGGCTGAACACAGATACGCAGTATTTT. This translates into CASSFGLAGGLNTDTQYF.

The chain joins TRBV19 to TRBJ1-2, with D unresolved. Germline CDR1 reads LNHDA; CDR2 reads SQIVND (reference sequence). V gave up 0 bases and J gave up 2 bases, with 13 bases separating them. The CDR3 sequence is 16 residues long. CDR3 coding DNA: TGTGCCAGTAGTATAGAGTTTACCGCACTCAACTATGGCTACACCTTC. Its translation is CASSIEFTALNYGYTF.

The chain couples TRBV7-9 to TRBJ2-5; 8 nucleotides align to TRBD2. The length of the CDR3 is 16 residues. The V and J ends lost 3 bases and 5 bases, in that order; junction bases with no gene match: 11. Germline V gene sequence: CDR1 SEHNR, CDR2 FQNEAQ (reference sequence). The CDR3 DNA reads TGTGCCAGCAGCTTTAGTCCCGGGGGGGCCAGGGAGACCCAGTACTTC. Its protein is CASSFSPGGARETQYF.

V and J are TRBV15 and TRBJ2-1; 14 bases fit TRBD2. V lost 2 bases to trimming and J lost 5 bases; unmatched junction nucleotides: 5. In germline, CDR1 is LNHNV, CDR2 YYDKDF (reference sequence). This CDR3 contains 17 residues. This CDR3 reads CATSRRLAGGSHNEQFF. The CDR3 nucleotides read TGTGCCACCAGCAGAAGACTAGCGGGAGGGAGCCACAATGAGCAGTTCTTC.

CDR3 loop: CSATDGHYEQYF. The CDR3 coding sequence is TGCAGCGCCACGGACGGACACTACGAGCAGTACTTC. This chain links TRBV29-1 with TRBJ2-7, with D perhaps matching TRBD1 (5 bases). Trimming left V 7 bases short and J 3 bases short, with 13 bases between. CDR1 is SQVTM, CDR2 ANQGSEA, per germline. This CDR3 comprises 12 residues.

The DNA of the CDR3 is TGTGCCAGCAGCTTAGTAGTTAGCAATGAGCAGTTCTTC. Protein sequence: CASSLVVSNEQFF. This sequence joins TRBV7-9 and TRBJ2-1, with D unclear. The CDR3 spans 13 residues. Germline V lookup: CDR1 SEHNR, CDR2 FQNEAQ (reference sequence). V lost 1 base, J lost 6 bases, and 7 bases lay in between.

The chain employs TRBV5-6 and TRBJ2-3; D uncertain. V shed 1 base and J shed 0 bases, with 9 bases lying between them. This CDR3 contains 15 residues. In germline, CDR1 is SGHDT, CDR2 YYEEEE. CDR3: CASSLPGPSTDTQYF. CDR3 coding DNA: TGTGCCAGCAGCTTGCCAGGCCCAAGCACAGATACGCAGTATTTT.

This chain links TRBV5-4 with TRBJ2-5, with a tentative D call TRBD1 (6 bases). Trimming cost V 0 bases and J 2 bases, with 8 bases left between them. There are 14 residues in the CDR3. Germline CDR1 and CDR2: SGHNT and YYREEE (reference sequence). CDR3 nucleotides: TGTGCCAGCAGCTTGGCACAGGGTCAAGAGACCCAGTACTTC. As protein: CASSLAQGQETQYF.

This clone was seen only once. CDR3 DNA sequence: TGTGCCAGCAGTTTACTAGCGGGAGTTCCCGGGGAGCTGTTTTTT. Translated: CASSLLAGVPGELFF. The rearrangement uses TRBV27 and TRBJ2-2; TRBD2 matches at 10 bases. J was trimmed by 6 bases and V by 2 bases; bases with no gene match: 3. This CDR3 spans 15 amino acids. The V gene's germline CDR1 is MNHEY and CDR2 SMNVEV (reference sequence).

The V gene is TRBV6-5, the J gene TRBJ2-5, with D unresolved. Germline V lookup: CDR1 MNHEY, CDR2 SVGAGI. The CDR3 loop spans 12 amino acids. V dropped 0 bases and J dropped 10 bases, with 9 bases sitting between them. CDR3 loop: CASSYSGGRQYF. CDR3 coding DNA: TGTGCCAGCAGTTACTCGGGTGGACGCCAGTACTTC.

The chain combines TRBV7-2 with TRBJ2-1, with D possibly being TRBD2 (5 bases). The CDR3 is made up of 14 amino acids. Between the trimmed V and J ends, which lost 0 bases and 6 bases, there was a span of 9 bases. Germline loops: CDR1 SGHTA, CDR2 FQGNSA. CDR3 coding DNA: TGTGCCAGCAGCTTAGCTCGTACTAGCAATGAGCAGTTCTTC. The encoded protein is CASSLARTSNEQFF.

This clone appeared a single time. The J gene is TRBJ2-3, the V gene TRBV9; the match to TRBD2 covers 11 bases. J lost 2 bases, V lost 4 bases, and 6 bases had no gene match. This CDR3 contains 16 residues. Germline V gene lookup returns CDR1 SGDLS and CDR2 YYNGEE. CDR3 sequence: CASSPRSGRDTDTQYF. The DNA of the CDR3 is TGTGCCAGCAGCCCACGTAGCGGGAGGGACACAGATACGCAGTATTTT.

The chain has TRBV7-2 and TRBJ1-2, with D hard to call. Germline V CDR1 and CDR2: SGHTA, FQGNSA. V was cut by 5 bases and J by 4 bases, with 14 bases left in between. The CDR3 has 14 amino acids. As DNA, the CDR3 is TGTGCCAGCAGCCGAAACCAGGAGGCCTATGGCTACACCTTC. Translation gives CASSRNQEAYGYTF. Full variable domain (missing parts from reference TRBV7-2 and TRBJ1-2): GAGVSQSPSNKVTEKGKDVELRCDPISGHTALYWYRQSLGQGLEFLIYFQGNSAPDKSGLPSDRFSAERTGGSVSTLTIQRTQQEDSAVYLCASSRNQEAYGYTFGSGTRLTVV.

In this sample, this clone turned up once. V is TRBV19 and J is TRBJ1-1; D is possibly TRBD1 (5 bases). Germline CDR1 reads LNHDA; CDR2 reads SQIVND (reference sequence). This CDR3 is built from 14 residues. Trimming took off 10 bases at V and 0 bases at J, with 15 bases between the two ends. In DNA, the CDR3 is TGTGCCACCTCCACGGGACGGATGAACACTGAAGCTTTCTTT. Translating it yields CATSTGRMNTEAFF.

This clone is a singleton in its sample. The rearrangement joins TRBV6-6 to TRBJ2-7; a possible D gene is TRBD1 (5 bases). Germline V gene sequence: CDR1 MNHNY, CDR2 SVGAGI (reference sequence). This CDR3 contains 14 residues. Between the trimmed V and J ends, which lost 2 bases and 2 bases, there was a span of 10 bases. This chain's CDR3 is CASSYDDSPYEQYF. CDR3 DNA: TGTGCCAGCAGTTACGACGACAGTCCCTACGAGCAGTACTTC.

This chain joins TRBV14 and TRBJ1-4; TRBD1 agrees at 9 bases. This CDR3 is built from 16 residues. Looked up from germline, CDR1 is SGHDN and CDR2 is FVKESK. With 1 base clipped from V and 8 bases from J, the junction kept 8 bases outside the gene matches. CDR3 residues: CASSQGKGQGGEKLFF. DNA for the CDR3: TGTGCCAGCAGCCAAGGAAAGGGACAGGGAGGCGAAAAACTGTTTTTT.

This chain links TRBV7-8 with TRBJ2-7, with 9 bases lining up with TRBD2. The CDR3 has 15 residues. The V gene end was trimmed by 1 base and the J gene end by 5 bases; junction bases not matched to a gene: 6. Germline CDR1 reads SGHVS; CDR2 reads FQNEAQ. CDR3 sequence (DNA): TGTGCCAGCAGCTTAGTTTTAGCGGGGGCGGACGAGCAGTACTTC. Translated, it gives CASSLVLAGADEQYF. Drawing the rest from reference TRBV7-8 and TRBJ2-7, the complete variable domain is GAGVSQSPRYKVAKRGQDVALRCDPISGHVSLFWYQQALGQGPEFLTYFQNEAQLDKSGLPSDRFFAERPEGSVSTLKIQRTQQEDSAVYLCASSLVLAGADEQYFGPGTRLTVT.